Listed below are T cell receptor beta chains from one sample, sequenced in a study of graft-versus-host responses after intestinal transplantation. Sequencing used immunoSEQ multiplex PCR; TCRdb keeps in-frame clones, though not all of them. The table has about 85,000 clones, roughly 90% seen once. For these receptors, no antigen is known. Material: unstimulated CD8+ T cells sorted from spleen or lymph node cells, obtained before transplant. These receptors all stem from a human donor who was the organ donor for an intestinal transplant. CDR3s leave out the opening cysteine and the closing phenylalanine or tryptophan. A D gene is named only where the DNA matches it firmly.

>.|TRBV10-2|TRBJ1-3
ASSELTGIAGNTIY
>TRBD2|TRBV4-1|TRBJ2-2
ASSLAGANTGELF
>TRBD1|TRBV28|TRBJ1-5
ASSFSGQGIQPQH
>.|TRBV9|TRBJ2-1
ASSVGPDGSYNEQF
>.|TRBV11-2|TRBJ1-1
ASSLSRNTEAF
>TRBD2|TRBV11-2|TRBJ2-1
ASSRTSGSHEQF
>.|TRBV2|TRBJ2-1
ASSLLAEVRDYNEQF
>TRBD2|TRBV19|TRBJ2-3
ASSQKRDYSSTDTQY
>.|TRBV5-6|TRBJ1-1
ASTWGGSNTEAF
>.|TRBV4-2|TRBJ2-1
ASSRTGGAYNEQF
>.|TRBV7-9|TRBJ1-5
ASSSLAGPNQPQH
>.|TRBV5-6|TRBJ2-1
ASSFLKGSMDEQF
>.|TRBV29-1|TRBJ1-1
SVGGEAF
>.|TRBV5-1|TRBJ1-4
ASSFGVGGEKLF
>TRBD2|TRBV14|TRBJ2-7
ASSPLLLAGDLRVSYEQY
>.|TRBV5-5|TRBJ2-7
ASSLVGYEQY
>.|TRBV11-2|TRBJ1-2
ASSLPQYYGYT
>.|TRBV25-1|TRBJ2-7
ASSELWAPGYEQY